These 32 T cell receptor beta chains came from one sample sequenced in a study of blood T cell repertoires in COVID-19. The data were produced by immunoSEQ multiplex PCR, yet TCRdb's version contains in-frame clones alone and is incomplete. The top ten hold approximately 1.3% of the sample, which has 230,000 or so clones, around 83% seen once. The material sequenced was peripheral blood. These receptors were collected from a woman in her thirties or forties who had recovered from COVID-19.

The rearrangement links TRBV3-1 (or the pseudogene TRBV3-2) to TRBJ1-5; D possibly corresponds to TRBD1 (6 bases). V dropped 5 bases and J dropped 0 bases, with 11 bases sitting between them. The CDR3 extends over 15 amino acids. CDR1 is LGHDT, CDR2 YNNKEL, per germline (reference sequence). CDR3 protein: CASSSRGNSNQPQHF. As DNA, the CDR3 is TGTGCCAGCAGCTCTAGGGGGAATAGCAATCAGCCCCAGCATTTT.

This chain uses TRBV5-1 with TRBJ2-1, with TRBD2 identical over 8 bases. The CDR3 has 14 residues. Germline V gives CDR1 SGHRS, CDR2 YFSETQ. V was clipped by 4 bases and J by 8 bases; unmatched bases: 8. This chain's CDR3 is CASSTSTSAYEQFF. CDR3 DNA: TGCGCCAGCAGCACGTCGACTAGCGCTTATGAGCAGTTCTTC.

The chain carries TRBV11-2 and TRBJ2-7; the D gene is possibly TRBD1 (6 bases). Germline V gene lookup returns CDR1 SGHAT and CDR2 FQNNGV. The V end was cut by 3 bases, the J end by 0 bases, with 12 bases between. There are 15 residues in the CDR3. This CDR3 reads CASSFRQASSYEQYF. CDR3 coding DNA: TGTGCCAGCAGCTTCCGACAGGCGAGCTCCTACGAGCAGTACTTC.

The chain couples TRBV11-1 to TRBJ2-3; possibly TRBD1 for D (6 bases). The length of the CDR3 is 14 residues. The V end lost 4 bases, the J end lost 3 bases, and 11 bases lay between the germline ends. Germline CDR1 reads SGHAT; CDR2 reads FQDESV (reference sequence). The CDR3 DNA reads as TGTGCCAGCAGCTCGGGGACATTGACAGATACGCAGTATTTT. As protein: CASSSGTLTDTQYF.

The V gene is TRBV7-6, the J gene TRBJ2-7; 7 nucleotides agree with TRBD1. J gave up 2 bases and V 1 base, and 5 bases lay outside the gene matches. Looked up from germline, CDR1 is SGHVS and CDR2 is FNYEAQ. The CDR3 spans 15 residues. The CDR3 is CASSLETGSPYEQYF. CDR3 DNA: TGTGCCAGCAGCTTAGAGACAGGGAGTCCCTACGAGCAGTACTTC.

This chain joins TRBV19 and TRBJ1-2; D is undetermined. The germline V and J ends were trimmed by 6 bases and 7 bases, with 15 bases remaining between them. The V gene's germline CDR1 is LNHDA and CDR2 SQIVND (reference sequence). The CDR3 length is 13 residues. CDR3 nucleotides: TGTGCCAGTAGGCGCCTGGGAGACGGTGGCTACACCTTC. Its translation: CASRRLGDGGYTF. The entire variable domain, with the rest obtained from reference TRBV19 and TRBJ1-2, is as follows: DGGITQSPKYLFRKEGQNVTLSCEQNLNHDAMYWYRQDPGQGLRLIYYSQIVNDFQKGDIAEGYSVSREKKESFPLTVTSAQKNPTAFYLCASRRLGDGGYTFGSGTRLTVV.

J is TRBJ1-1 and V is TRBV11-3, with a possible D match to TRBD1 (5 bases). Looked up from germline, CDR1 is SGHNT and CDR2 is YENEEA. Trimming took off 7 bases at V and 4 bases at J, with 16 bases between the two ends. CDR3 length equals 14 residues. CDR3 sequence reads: CASKFHGGSTEAFF. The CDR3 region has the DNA TGTGCCAGCAAGTTCCACGGGGGGAGCACTGAAGCTTTCTTT.

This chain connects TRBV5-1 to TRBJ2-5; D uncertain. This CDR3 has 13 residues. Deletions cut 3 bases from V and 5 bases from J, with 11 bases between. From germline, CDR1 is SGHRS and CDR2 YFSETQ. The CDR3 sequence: CASSSLPGETQYF. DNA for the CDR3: TGCGCCAGCAGCTCCTTACCCGGGGAGACCCAGTACTTC.

The CDR3 bases are TGTGCCAGCAGCTTGGGTGGACAGGGTTTATTCGCTGAAGCTTTCTTT. Its translation is CASSLGGQGLFAEAFF. The V call is TRBV5-6, the J call TRBJ1-1; 8 positions match TRBD1. The CDR3 totals 16 residues. The V and J ends lost 0 bases and 6 bases, in that order; junction bases with no gene match: 10. Germline V gives CDR1 SGHDT, CDR2 YYEEEE.

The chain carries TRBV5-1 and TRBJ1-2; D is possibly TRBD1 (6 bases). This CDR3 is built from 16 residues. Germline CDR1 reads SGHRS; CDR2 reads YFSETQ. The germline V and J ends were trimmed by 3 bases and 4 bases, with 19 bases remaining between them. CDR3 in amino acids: CASSSPDIPRGYGYTF. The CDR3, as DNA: TGCGCCAGCAGCTCCCCGGACATCCCCAGGGGCTATGGCTACACCTTC.

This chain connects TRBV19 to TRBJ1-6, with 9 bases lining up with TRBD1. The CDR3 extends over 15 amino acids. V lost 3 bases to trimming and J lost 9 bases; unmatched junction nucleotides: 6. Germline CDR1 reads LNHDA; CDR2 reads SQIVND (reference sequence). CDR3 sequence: CASSITGGSPSPLHF. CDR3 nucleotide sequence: TGTGCCAGTAGTATCACAGGGGGCTCCCCTTCACCCCTCCACTTT. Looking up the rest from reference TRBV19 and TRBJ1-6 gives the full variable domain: DGGITQSPKYLFRKEGQNVTLSCEQNLNHDAMYWYRQDPGQGLRLIYYSQIVNDFQKGDIAEGYSVSREKKESFPLTVTSAQKNPTAFYLCASSITGGSPSPLHFGNGTRLTVT.

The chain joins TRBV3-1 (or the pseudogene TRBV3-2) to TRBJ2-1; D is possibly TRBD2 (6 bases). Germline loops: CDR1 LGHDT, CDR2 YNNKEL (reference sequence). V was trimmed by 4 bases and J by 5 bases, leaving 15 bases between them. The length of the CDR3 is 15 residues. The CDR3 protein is CASSLRGSGDNEQFF. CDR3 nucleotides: TGTGCCAGCAGCCTAAGAGGGTCGGGGGACAATGAGCAGTTCTTC.

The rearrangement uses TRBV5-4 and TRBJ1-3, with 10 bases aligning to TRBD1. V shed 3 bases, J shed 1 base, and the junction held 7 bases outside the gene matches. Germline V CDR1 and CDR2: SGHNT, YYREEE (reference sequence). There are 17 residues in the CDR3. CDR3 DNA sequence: TGTGCCAGCAGCTGGGGGACAGGGGTCCCATCTGGAAACACCATATATTTT. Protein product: CASSWGTGVPSGNTIYF.

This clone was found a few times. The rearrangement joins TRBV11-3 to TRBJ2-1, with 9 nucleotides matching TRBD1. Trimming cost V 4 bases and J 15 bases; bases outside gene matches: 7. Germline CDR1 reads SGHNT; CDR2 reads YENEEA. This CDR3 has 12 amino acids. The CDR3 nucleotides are TGTGCCAGCAGCTCAGGACAGGGGAGGAGGTTCTTC. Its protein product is CASSSGQGRRFF.

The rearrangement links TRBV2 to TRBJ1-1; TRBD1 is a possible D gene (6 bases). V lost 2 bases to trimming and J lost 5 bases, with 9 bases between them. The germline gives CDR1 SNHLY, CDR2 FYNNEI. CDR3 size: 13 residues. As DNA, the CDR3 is TGTGCCAGCAGTGAACTGAGGGGGACTGAAGCTTTCTTT. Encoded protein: CASSELRGTEAFF.

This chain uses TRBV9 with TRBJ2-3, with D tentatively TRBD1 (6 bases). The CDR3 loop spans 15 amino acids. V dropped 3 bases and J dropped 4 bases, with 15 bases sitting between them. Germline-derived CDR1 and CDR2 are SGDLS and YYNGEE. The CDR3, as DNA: TGTGCCAGCAGCGCACGGGACACATCAGCAGATACGCAGTATTTT. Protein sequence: CASSARDTSADTQYF.

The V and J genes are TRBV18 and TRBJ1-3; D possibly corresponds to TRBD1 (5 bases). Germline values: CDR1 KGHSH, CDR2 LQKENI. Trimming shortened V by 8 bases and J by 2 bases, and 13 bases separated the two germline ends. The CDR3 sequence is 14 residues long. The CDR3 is CASLDSTTGNTIYF. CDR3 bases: TGTGCCAGCCTAGACAGTACTACTGGAAACACCATATATTTT.

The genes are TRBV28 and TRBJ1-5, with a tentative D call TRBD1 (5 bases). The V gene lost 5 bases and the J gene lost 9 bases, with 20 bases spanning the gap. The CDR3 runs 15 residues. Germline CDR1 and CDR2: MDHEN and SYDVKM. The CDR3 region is CASSALPGRIGPQHF. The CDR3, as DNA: TGTGCCAGCAGTGCACTCCCAGGGAGGATTGGGCCCCAGCATTTT.

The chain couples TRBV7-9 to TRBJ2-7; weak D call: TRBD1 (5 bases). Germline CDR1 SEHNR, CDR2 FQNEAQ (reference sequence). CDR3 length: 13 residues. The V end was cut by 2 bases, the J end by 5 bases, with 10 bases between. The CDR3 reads CASSLRRGHEQYF. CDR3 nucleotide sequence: TGTGCCAGCAGCTTAAGAAGGGGTCACGAGCAGTACTTC.

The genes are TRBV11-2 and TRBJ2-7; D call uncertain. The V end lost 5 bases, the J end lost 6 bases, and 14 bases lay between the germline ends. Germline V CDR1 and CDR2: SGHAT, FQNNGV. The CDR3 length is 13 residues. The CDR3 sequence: CASSPWSSGEQYF. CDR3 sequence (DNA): TGTGCCAGCAGCCCGTGGTCCTCGGGCGAGCAGTACTTC.

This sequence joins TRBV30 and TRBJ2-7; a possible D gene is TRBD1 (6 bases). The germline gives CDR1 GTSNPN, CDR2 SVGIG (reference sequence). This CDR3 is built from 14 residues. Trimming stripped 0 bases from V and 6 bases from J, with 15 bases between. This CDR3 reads CAWSVGLQGREQYF. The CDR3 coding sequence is TGTGCCTGGAGTGTCGGTCTCCAGGGGCGCGAGCAGTACTTC.

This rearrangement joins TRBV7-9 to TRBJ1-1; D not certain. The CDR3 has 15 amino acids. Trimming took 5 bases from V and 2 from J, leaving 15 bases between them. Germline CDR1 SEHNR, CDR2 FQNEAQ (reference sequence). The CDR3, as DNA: TGTGCCAGCAGCCCGTTTGAGGGTGGAAACACTGAAGCTTTCTTT. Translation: CASSPFEGGNTEAFF. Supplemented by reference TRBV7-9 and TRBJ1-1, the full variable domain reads DTGVSQNPRHKITKRGQNVTFRCDPISEHNRLYWYRQTLGQGPEFLTYFQNEAQLEKSRLLSDRFSAERPKGSFSTLEIQRTEQGDSAMYLCASSPFEGGNTEAFFGQGTRLTVV.

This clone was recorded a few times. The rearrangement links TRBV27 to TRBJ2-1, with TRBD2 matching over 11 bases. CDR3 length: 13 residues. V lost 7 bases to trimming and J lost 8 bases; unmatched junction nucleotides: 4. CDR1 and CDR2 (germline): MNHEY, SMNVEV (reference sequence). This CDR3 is CASISGGADEQFF. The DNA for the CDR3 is TGTGCCAGCATTAGCGGGGGGGCAGATGAGCAGTTCTTC.

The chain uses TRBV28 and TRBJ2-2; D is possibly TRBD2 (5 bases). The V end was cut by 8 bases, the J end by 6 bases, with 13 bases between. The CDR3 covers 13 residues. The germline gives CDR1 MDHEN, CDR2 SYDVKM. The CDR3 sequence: CASVGVRAGELFF. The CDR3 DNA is TGTGCCAGCGTGGGAGTTAGGGCCGGGGAGCTGTTTTTT.

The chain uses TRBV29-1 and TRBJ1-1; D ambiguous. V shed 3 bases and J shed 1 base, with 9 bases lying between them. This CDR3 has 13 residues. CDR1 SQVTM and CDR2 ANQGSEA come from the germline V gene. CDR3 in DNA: TGCAGCGTTGATGCTAATGGGAACACTGAAGCTTTCTTT. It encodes CSVDANGNTEAFF.

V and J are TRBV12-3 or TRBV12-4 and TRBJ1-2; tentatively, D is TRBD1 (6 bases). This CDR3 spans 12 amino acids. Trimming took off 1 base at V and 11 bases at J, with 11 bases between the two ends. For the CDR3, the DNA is TGTGCCAGCAGTTTAGGGGGACAAGTTTACACCTTC. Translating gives CASSLGGQVYTF.

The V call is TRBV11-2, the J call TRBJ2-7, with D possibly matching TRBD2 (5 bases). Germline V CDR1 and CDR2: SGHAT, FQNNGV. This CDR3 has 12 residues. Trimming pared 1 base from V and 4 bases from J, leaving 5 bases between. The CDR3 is CASSLAGYEQYF. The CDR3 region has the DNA TGTGCCAGCAGCTTAGCGGGATACGAGCAGTACTTC. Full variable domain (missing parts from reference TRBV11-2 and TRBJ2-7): EAGVAQSPRYKIIEKRQSVAFWCNPISGHATLYWYQQILGQGPKLLIQFQNNGVVDDSQLPKDRFSAERLKGVDSTLKIQPAKLEDSAVYLCASSLAGYEQYFGPGTRLTVT.

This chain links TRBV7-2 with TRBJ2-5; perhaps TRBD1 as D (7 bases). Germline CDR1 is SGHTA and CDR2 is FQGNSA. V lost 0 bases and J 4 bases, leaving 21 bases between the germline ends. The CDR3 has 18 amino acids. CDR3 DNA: TGTGCCAGCAGCTTAGCCCCACCGGAGGGGGCGGTTAGAGAGACCCAGTACTTC. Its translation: CASSLAPPEGAVRETQYF.

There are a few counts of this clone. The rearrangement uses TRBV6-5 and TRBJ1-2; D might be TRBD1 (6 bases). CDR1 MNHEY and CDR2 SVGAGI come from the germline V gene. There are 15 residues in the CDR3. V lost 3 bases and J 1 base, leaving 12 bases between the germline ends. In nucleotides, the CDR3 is TGTGCCAGCAGTTATCGGGACACCCTTAACTATGGCTACACCTTC. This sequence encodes CASSYRDTLNYGYTF.

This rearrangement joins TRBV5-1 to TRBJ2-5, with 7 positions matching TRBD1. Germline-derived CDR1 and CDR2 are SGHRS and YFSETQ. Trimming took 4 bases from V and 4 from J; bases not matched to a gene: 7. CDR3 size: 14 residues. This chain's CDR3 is CASSVTTGLETQYF. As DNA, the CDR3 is TGCGCCAGCAGCGTGACGACAGGGTTAGAGACCCAGTACTTC.

The CDR3 bases are TGTGCCAGCAGCTTACAGGCCATTGGGGATCAGCCCCAGCATTTT. Encoded protein: CASSLQAIGDQPQHF. The rearrangement joins TRBV5-6 to TRBJ1-5; D possibly corresponds to TRBD1 (5 bases). Germline V gene sequence: CDR1 SGHDT, CDR2 YYEEEE. V lost 2 bases and J lost 5, with 14 bases in between. The CDR3 runs 15 residues.

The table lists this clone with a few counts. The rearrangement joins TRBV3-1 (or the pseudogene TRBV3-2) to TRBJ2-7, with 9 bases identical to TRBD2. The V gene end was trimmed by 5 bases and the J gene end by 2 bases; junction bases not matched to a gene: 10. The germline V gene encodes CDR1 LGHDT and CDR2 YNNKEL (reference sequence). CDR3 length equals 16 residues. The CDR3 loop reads CASSTRLGGGAYEQYF. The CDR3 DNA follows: TGTGCCAGCAGCACAAGACTTGGCGGGGGGGCCTACGAGCAGTACTTC.